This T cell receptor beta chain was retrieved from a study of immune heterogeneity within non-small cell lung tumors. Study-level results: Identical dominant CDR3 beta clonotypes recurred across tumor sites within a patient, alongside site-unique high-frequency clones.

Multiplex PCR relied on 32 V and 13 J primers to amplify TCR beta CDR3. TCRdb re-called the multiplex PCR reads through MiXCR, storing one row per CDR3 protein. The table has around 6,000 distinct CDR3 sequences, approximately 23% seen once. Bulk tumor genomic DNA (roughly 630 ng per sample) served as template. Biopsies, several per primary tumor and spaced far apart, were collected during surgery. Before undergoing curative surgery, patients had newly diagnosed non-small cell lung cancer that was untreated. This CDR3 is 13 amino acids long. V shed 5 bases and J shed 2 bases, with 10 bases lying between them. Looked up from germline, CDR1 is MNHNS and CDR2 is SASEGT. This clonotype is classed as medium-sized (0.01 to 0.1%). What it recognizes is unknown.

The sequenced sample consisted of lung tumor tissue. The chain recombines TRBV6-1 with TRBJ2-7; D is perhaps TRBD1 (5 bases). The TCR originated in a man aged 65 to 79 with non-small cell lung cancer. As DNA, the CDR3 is TGTGCCAGCAGTTTGGCAGGGACCTACGAGCAGTACTTC. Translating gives CASSLAGTYEQYF.